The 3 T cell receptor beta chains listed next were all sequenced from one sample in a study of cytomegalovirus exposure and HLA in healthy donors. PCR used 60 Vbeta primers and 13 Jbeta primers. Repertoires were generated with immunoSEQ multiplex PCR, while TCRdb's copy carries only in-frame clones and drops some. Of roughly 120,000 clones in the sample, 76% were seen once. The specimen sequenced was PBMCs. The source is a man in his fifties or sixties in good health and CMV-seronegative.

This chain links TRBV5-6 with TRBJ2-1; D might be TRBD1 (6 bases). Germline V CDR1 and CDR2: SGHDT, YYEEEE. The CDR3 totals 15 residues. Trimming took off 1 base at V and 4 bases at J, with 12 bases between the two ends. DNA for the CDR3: TGTGCCAGCAGCTTGAGGGCGCAGGGGTACAATGAGCAGTTCTTC. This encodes CASSLRAQGYNEQFF.

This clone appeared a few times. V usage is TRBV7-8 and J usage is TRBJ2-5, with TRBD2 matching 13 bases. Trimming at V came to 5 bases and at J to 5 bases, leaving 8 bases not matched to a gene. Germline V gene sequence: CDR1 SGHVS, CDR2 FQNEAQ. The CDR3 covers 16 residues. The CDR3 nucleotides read TGTGCCAGCAGCCCTACTAGCGGGGGGGCTCTGGAGACCCAGTACTTC. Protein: CASSPTSGGALETQYF.

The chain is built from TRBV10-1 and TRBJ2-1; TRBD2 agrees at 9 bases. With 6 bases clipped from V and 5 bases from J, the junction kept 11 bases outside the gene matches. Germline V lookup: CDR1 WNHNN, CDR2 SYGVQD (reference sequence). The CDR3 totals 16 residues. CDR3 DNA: TGCGCCAGCAGGCCACCTTCAGCGGGGGGAGACAATGAGCAGTTCTTC. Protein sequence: CASRPPSAGGDNEQFF.